The 13 T cell receptor beta chains reported below all come from one sample, sequenced in a study of human T cells and chemical hapten exposure. Time point here: pre-sensitization, week 0. The sample's treatment: therapeutic diphenylcyclopropenone sensitization with weekly scalp DPC. One entry per CDR3 protein results from TCRdb running MiXCR on the RACE reads. The sample lists 90,000 or so distinct CDR3 sequences, about 8% occurring once. Sequencing used whole blood, obtained in connection with sensitization to the hapten diphenylcyclopropenone (DPC). Every receptor here comes from a middle-aged man with alopecia areata. Some clones in this sample may be carry-over from other donors' samples.

This clonotype was seen repeatedly, ten times or more. The gene calls are TRBV5-5 and TRBJ1-2; D remains unclear. V was cut by 1 base and J by 4 bases, with 8 bases left in between. The CDR3 loop spans 13 amino acids. Looked up from germline, CDR1 is SGHKS and CDR2 is YYEKEE (reference sequence). The CDR3 reads CASSLRLLYGYTF. Written as DNA, the CDR3 is TGTGCCAGCAGCTTGAGGCTCCTCTATGGCTACACCTTC.

In its sample, this clonotype was seen many times. CDR3 region: CSARGATGPQMGIQYF. DNA for the CDR3: TGCAGTGCTAGAGGGGCAACAGGGCCACAAATGGGCATTCAGTACTTC. The chain combines TRBV20-1 with TRBJ2-4; D is perhaps TRBD1 (6 bases). The CDR3 is 16 residues long. Trimming stripped 1 base from V and 9 bases from J, with 22 bases between. The germline V gene has CDR1 DFQATT and CDR2 SNEGSKA (reference sequence).

This clonotype was counted a few times. The chain joins TRBV12-3 or TRBV12-4 to TRBJ2-1, with D tentatively TRBD2 (6 bases). V gave up 7 bases and J gave up 0 bases, with 16 bases separating them. This CDR3 has 16 amino acids. CDR3 DNA sequence: TGTGCCAGCATCCTTACTGGCGGGATCTCCTACAATGAGCAGTTCTTC. Its translation: CASILTGGISYNEQFF.

This rearrangement joins TRBV18 to TRBJ2-1, with TRBD2 identical over 8 bases. The V and J ends lost 1 base and 5 bases, in that order; junction bases with no gene match: 7. The CDR3 totals 16 residues. CDR1 is KGHSH and CDR2 is LQKENI in the germline V gene. The CDR3 nucleotides are TGTGCCAGCTCACCACAGGGGAGGACTAGCAACAATGAGCAGTTCTTC. It is translated as CASSPQGRTSNNEQFF.

V is TRBV9 and J is TRBJ2-5; 7 bases are shared with TRBD2. CDR3 length: 15 amino acids. CDR1 is SGDLS and CDR2 is YYNGEE in the germline V gene. Unmatched junction bases numbered 7, after V lost 0 bases and J lost 5 bases. The CDR3 protein is CASSVGLAAGETQYF. The CDR3 DNA follows: TGTGCCAGCAGCGTAGGGCTAGCGGCGGGTGAGACCCAGTACTTC.

The table lists this clonotype with a few counts. The J gene is TRBJ2-3, the V gene TRBV11-2, with TRBD2 matching over 7 bases. V shed 2 bases and J 1 base; nucleotides not matched to a gene: 12. Per the germline V gene, CDR1 is SGHAT and CDR2 is FQNNGV. This CDR3 contains 18 residues. CDR3 nucleotide sequence: TGTGCCAGCAGCTTACCCTCCTCCGGGAGGCCCGGCACAGATACGCAGTATTTT. Translated: CASSLPSSGRPGTDTQYF. Full variable domain (outside the CDR3, taken from reference TRBV11-2 and TRBJ2-3): EAGVAQSPRYKIIEKRQSVAFWCNPISGHATLYWYQQILGQGPKLLIQFQNNGVVDDSQLPKDRFSAERLKGVDSTLKIQPAKLEDSAVYLCASSLPSSGRPGTDTQYFGPGTRLTVL.

This clonotype appeared many times. The chain links TRBV12-3 or TRBV12-4 to TRBJ1-2; 7 bases are a match to TRBD1. The length of the CDR3 is 12 residues. J gave up 6 bases and V 7 bases, and 5 bases lay outside the gene matches. In DNA form, the CDR3 reads TGTGCCAGCACTTGGACAGGTGATGGCTACACCTTC. Translation gives CASTWTGDGYTF.

The chain combines TRBV28 with TRBJ2-7; TRBD1 agrees at 7 bases. Germline-derived CDR1 and CDR2 are MDHEN and SYDVKM. The CDR3 length is 14 residues. Losses at the gene ends were 6 bases for V and 0 bases for J; bases not matched to a gene: 5. CDR3 region: CASRWDRSSYEQYF. The CDR3, as DNA: TGTGCCAGCAGATGGGACAGAAGCTCCTACGAGCAGTACTTC.

This clonotype has just a few counts. CDR3 DNA: TGTGCCAGCAGAACGGGGACAGGGGAAACCGGGGAGCTGTTTTTT. Translated, it gives CASRTGTGETGELFF. The V gene is TRBV6-5, the J gene TRBJ2-2; 10 bases are a match to TRBD1. The trim removed 6 bases at V and 5 bases at J, leaving 6 bases unmatched. This CDR3 region has 15 residues. Germline V gene data show CDR1 as MNHEY and CDR2 as SVGAGI.

Many counts were recorded for this clonotype. This rearrangement joins TRBV20-1 to TRBJ1-1, with 8 positions matching TRBD1. J was trimmed by 5 bases and V by 4 bases; bases with no gene match: 9. Per germline, CDR1 DFQATT and CDR2 SNEGSKA (reference sequence). The CDR3 is 14 amino acids. CDR3 DNA sequence: TGCAGTGCTACGAGACAGGGGCCGGGGACTGAAGCTTTCTTT. Protein product: CSATRQGPGTEAFF.

This clonotype was recorded many times. The rearrangement uses TRBV29-1 and TRBJ1-2; D is unresolved. The CDR3 is 11 amino acids. The germline CDR1 and CDR2 sequences are SQVTM and ANQGSEA. Trimming removed 4 bases at V and 6 bases at J, with 9 bases between. The CDR3, as DNA: TGCAGCGTTGTTTCCTGGGATGGCTACACCTTC. As protein: CSVVSWDGYTF.

The genes are TRBV5-1 and TRBJ1-1, with 8 bases lining up with TRBD1. This CDR3 has 18 residues. The germline V gene encodes CDR1 SGHRS and CDR2 YFSETQ. V dropped 1 base and J dropped 0; count of bases not matched to a gene: 11. Here the CDR3 reads CASSLIGQGGLMNTEAFF. CDR3 sequence (DNA): TGCGCCAGCAGCTTGATAGGACAGGGAGGCCTCATGAACACTGAAGCTTTCTTT.

This chain connects TRBV12-3 or TRBV12-4 to TRBJ2-7; D unclear. There are 15 residues in the CDR3. V was clipped by 7 bases and J by 1 base, with 17 bases between them. The CDR3, as DNA: TGTGCCAGCACCCCTTGGGCCAGCATTTCCTACGAGCAGTACGTC. It codes for CASTPWASISYEQYV.